The clone carrying this T cell receptor beta chain was observed once. This sample stems from a study of blood T cell repertoires in COVID-19. This CDR3 is 13 amino acids long. Germline assignment: CDR1 LNHDA and CDR2 SQIVND (reference sequence). V was trimmed by 2 bases and J by 3 bases, leaving 7 bases between them. Method: immunoSEQ multiplex PCR; TCRdb's copy keeps in-frame clones and lacks some. The table records about 210,000 clones, over 75% of them present only once. V is TRBV19 and J is TRBJ1-2; D perhaps matches TRBD1 (5 bases). The sequence came from a woman between 65 and 79 years old with COVID-19, enrolled during active disease. Source material: peripheral blood. CDR3 amino acids: CASSIQGHYGYTF. CDR3 coding DNA: TGTGCCAGTAGTATACAGGGCCACTATGGCTACACCTTC.